This TCR beta chain appears in the sequencing data of a study of PD-1 blockade in classical Hodgkin lymphoma. Overall study results and limits: Healthy donors were reported to have higher baseline TCR diversity than newly diagnosed patients. Diversity similar to that of newly diagnosed patients was seen at baseline in complete responders.

Looked up from germline, CDR1 is MNHEY and CDR2 is SVGAGI. V shed 6 bases and J 3 bases; nucleotides not matched to a gene: 9. CDR3 length: 15 residues. With respect to this clone: Its antigen is as yet unknown.

The data were produced by immunoSEQ multiplex PCR, yet TCRdb's version contains in-frame clones alone and is incomplete. The profile shows approximately 57,000 clones, 80% to 95% of them singletons. Relapses following autologous stem cell transplantation were seen in all patients, with brentuximab vedotin exposure varying. The study recorded best responses of complete response, partial response or progressive disease. Sequencing was performed on peripheral blood mononuclear cells (PBMCs), taken before the second cycle of nivolumab. The source of this sequence is a human donor with classical Hodgkin lymphoma. The chain recombines TRBV6-5 with TRBJ2-7; 9 bases are a match to TRBD1. This CDR3 is CASSDRGQGNYEQYF. The DNA of the CDR3 is TGTGCCAGCAGCGACAGGGGACAGGGTAACTACGAGCAGTACTTC.